This T cell receptor beta chain was retrieved from a study of blood T cell repertoires in COVID-19. About the research overall: COVID-19 samples from acute and convalescent phases originated in the United States, Italy and Spain. Sources were T cells, B-cell-depleted T cells, or PBMCs; the material itself was cDNA or gDNA.

Under the authors' procedure: Nucleated cell counts were estimated from reference gene primer amplification. Sequencing used immunoSEQ multiplex PCR; TCRdb keeps in-frame clones, though not all of them. V and J calls and clone size follow that table, whereas D and trimming were derived from the DNA. Found here are about 240,000 clones, around nine tenths of them singletons; the top ten hold over 6%. The germline V and J ends were trimmed by 7 bases and 3 bases, with 23 bases remaining between them. CDR3 length: 17 residues. The V gene's germline CDR1 is MNHEY and CDR2 SVGEGT. Sequencing was performed on peripheral blood. The TCR was taken from a woman aged 65 to 85 with active or convalescent COVID-19. The chain combines TRBV6-2 or TRBV6-3 with TRBJ2-3, with a tentative D call TRBD2 (6 bases). The CDR3 bases are TGTGCCAGCACCCCGGGCCCTGAGACTAGGGTTACAGATACGCAGTATTTT. Amino acid sequence: CASTPGPETRVTDTQYF.